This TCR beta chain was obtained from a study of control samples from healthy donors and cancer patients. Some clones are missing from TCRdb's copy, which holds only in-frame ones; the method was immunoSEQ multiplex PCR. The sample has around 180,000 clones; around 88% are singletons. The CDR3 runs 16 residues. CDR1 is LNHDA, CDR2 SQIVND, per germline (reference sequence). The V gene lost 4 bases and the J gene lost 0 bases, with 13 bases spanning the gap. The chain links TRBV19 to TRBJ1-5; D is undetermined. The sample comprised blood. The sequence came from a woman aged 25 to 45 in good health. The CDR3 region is CASSRSGRNSNQPQHF. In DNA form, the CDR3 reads TGTGCCAGTAGTAGAAGTGGGCGAAATAGCAATCAGCCCCAGCATTTT.